Described below is a single TCR beta chain sequence and its context. Germline CDR1 reads SGHAT; CDR2 reads FQNNGV. The CDR3 contains 16 residues. The V segment lost 5 bases and the J segment 4 bases; nucleotides outside the gene matches: 8. In the study's own analysis: Researchers report that nucleated cell counts were estimated from reference gene primer amplification. Assay: immunoSEQ multiplex PCR; the TCRdb copy retains only in-frame clones and omits some. That table furnishes V, J and clone size, whereas the DNA furnished D and trimming. The table shows 130,000 or so clones, with about 82% occurring only once. The source of the sample is a study of blood T cell repertoires in COVID-19. Study-wide context: Both acute and convalescent COVID-19 samples were obtained from the United States, Italy and Spain. Nucleic acid was either cDNA or gDNA, and it came from T cells, B-cell-depleted T cells, or PBMCs.

The chain uses TRBV11-2 and TRBJ2-1, with TRBD1 matching 10 bases. The clonotype was recovered from a man aged 60-69 years with active or convalescent COVID-19. Sequenced material: peripheral blood. The CDR3 sequence: CASSPTGTGVYNEQFF. In DNA form, the CDR3 reads TGTGCCAGCAGCCCAACTGGGACAGGGGTTTACAATGAGCAGTTCTTC. Combining the CDR3 with reference TRBV11-2 and TRBJ2-1 gives the whole variable domain EAGVAQSPRYKIIEKRQSVAFWCNPISGHATLYWYQQILGQGPKLLIQFQNNGVVDDSQLPKDRFSAERLKGVDSTLKIQPAKLEDSAVYLCASSPTGTGVYNEQFFGPGTRLTVL.